This T cell receptor (beta chain) was sequenced for a study of blood T cells in healthy people across ages. Whole-study context: Template switching retrieved approximately one barcoded beta molecule for each two T cells. Study-wide results and caveats: Both naive CD4+ cell counts and diversity were greater in long-lived donors than in aged donors. There was no known CMV status for donors, so expanded clonotype changes were possibly confounded.

Using a J-beta primer mix together with a sample-barcoded 5' primer, a second PCR was run for about 6 to 12 cycles. TCRdb re-called the 5' RACE reads with MiXCR, one entry per CDR3 protein. The sample yields 1.5 million to 2 million distinct CDR3 sequences, roughly 27% seen once. Note on this clonotype: Its antigen is not known.

The authors extracted at least 5 micrograms of total RNA per sample. Germline trimming cut 7 bases from V and 3 bases from J; bases unmatched to any gene: 6. Germline V gene sequence: CDR1 SGHDT, CDR2 YYEEEE. The CDR3 spans 14 residues. Sequences were obtained from blood. This clonotype was obtained from a woman in her twenties or thirties in good health. This rearrangement joins TRBV5-6 to TRBJ1-2, with 10 positions matching TRBD1. The CDR3 DNA reads TGTGCCAGCTTCAGGGACAGGGGACACTATGGCTACACCTTC. This codes for CASFRDRGHYGYTF.